The entry below gives a single TCR beta chain sequence along with its context. V was pared by 8 bases and J by 7 bases, with 17 bases between. From germline, CDR1 is SGHTA and CDR2 FQGTGA. The CDR3 totals 14 residues. TCRdb's table, derived via immunoSEQ multiplex PCR, lists solely in-frame clones and lacks some. Here the sample spans approximately 80,000 clones, over 75% being singletons. These data are taken from a study of T cells in localized non-small cell lung cancer. V usage is TRBV7-3 and J usage is TRBJ2-2; tentative D call: TRBD1 (5 bases). Specimen: peripheral blood, collected before any cancer treatment. The origin of this receptor is a female donor at least 60 years old with stage I lung adenocarcinoma. Here the CDR3 DNA reads TGTGCCAGCGGGGCTAGATTTTCAAGCGGGGAGCTGTTTTTT. Translating gives CASGARFSSGELFF.